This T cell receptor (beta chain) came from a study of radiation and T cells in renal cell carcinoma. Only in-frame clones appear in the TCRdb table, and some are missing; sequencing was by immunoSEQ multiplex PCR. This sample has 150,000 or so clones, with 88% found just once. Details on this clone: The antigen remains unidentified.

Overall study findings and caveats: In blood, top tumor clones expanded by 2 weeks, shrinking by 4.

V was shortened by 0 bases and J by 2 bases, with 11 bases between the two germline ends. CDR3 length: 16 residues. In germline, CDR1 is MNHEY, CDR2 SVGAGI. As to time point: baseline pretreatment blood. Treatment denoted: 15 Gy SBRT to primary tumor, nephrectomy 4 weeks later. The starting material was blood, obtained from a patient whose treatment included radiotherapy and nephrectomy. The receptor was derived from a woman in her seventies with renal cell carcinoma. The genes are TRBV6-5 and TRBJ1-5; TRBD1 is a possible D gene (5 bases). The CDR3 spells CASSYSIAGGNQPQHF. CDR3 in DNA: TGTGCCAGCAGTTACTCGATAGCGGGGGGCAATCAGCCCCAGCATTTT.